The rows below give T cell receptor beta chains drawn from one sample of a study of neurological immune-mediated disorders. TCRdb recomputed calls from the 5' RACE reads with MiXCR, one row per CDR3 protein. The sample comprises about 58,000 distinct CDR3 sequences, roughly 3.5% of which are singletons, and 7.1% rests with the top ten. The sequenced material came from PBMCs. The receptors shown here come from a woman aged 55-70 years with multiple sclerosis. Each CDR3 is given with its conserved first and last residue. A D gene is named only where the DNA matches it firmly. The size entry gives once, few, many, or a class for an expanded clone.

abundance | d_gene | j_gene | v_gene | CDR3aa | CDR3nt
many | TRBD1 | TRBJ2-3 | TRBV27 | CASSLVGGAEEYF | TGTGCCAGCAGTTTAGTAGGGGGCGCGGAGGAGTATTTT
many | TRBD1 | TRBJ2-1 | TRBV5-5 | CASSLIPGGAYNEQFF | TGTGCCAGCAGCTTGATCCCAGGGGGAGCCTACAATGAGCAGTTCTTC
many | - | TRBJ2-6 | TRBV27 | CASSSPSSGANVLTF | TGTGCCAGCAGTTCTCCCAGCTCTGGGGCCAACGTCCTGACTTTC
many | TRBD2 | TRBJ2-7 | TRBV5-1 | CASSLALAGDTGQYF | TGCGCCAGCAGCTTGGCACTAGCGGGAGATACGGGGCAGTACTTC
many | - | TRBJ2-7 | TRBV29-1 | CSVRVTYEQYF | TGCAGCGTTCGGGTGACCTACGAGCAGTACTTC
many | - | TRBJ2-5 | TRBV29-1 | CSVSRSKETQYF | TGCAGCGTTTCACGGTCGAAAGAGACCCAGTACTTC
many | - | TRBJ2-3 | TRBV7-2 | CASSFPHPGPLEYTQYF | TGTGCCAGCAGCTTTCCCCACCCGGGACCGCTAGAATATACGCAGTATTTT
many | - | TRBJ1-2 | TRBV6-5 | CASSYSLGVVDTYGYTF | TGTGCCAGCAGTTACAGTCTCGGGGTGGTGGATACGTATGGCTACACCTTC
many | TRBD2 | TRBJ2-1 | TRBV5-1 | CASSIGLVLSGEQFF | TGCGCCAGCAGCATCGGACTAGTTCTTAGTGGTGAGCAGTTCTTC
many | - | TRBJ2-1 | TRBV4-3 | CASSQDDNEQFF | TGCGCCAGCAGCCAAGATGACAATGAGCAGTTCTTC
many | - | TRBJ2-7 | TRBV7-9 | CASSPAAPFYEQYF | TGTGCCAGCAGCCCCGCGGCTCCCTTCTACGAGCAGTACTTC
many | TRBD1 | TRBJ2-1 | TRBV12-3/TRBV12-4 | CASRGQGSSYNEQFF | TGTGCCAGCAGGGGACAGGGGAGCTCCTACAATGAGCAGTTCTTC
many | TRBD2 | TRBJ2-1 | TRBV5-1 | CASSLTGGTTLKQFF | TGCGCCAGCAGCTTAACGGGGGGGACTACCCTTAAGCAGTTCTTC
many | - | TRBJ1-5 | TRBV29-1 | CSVRHTGTNQPQHF | TGCAGCGTCCGACACACCGGTACAAATCAGCCCCAGCATTTT
many | TRBD2 | TRBJ2-1 | TRBV5-1 | CASRYPAGEGNEQFF | TGCGCCAGCAGGTATCCAGCGGGAGAGGGCAATGAGCAGTTCTTC
many | - | TRBJ1-1 | TRBV5-1 | CASSLAAGLNTEAFF | TGCGCCAGCAGCTTGGCGGCAGGCCTGAACACTGAAGCTTTCTTT
many | - | TRBJ2-2 | TRBV7-2 | CASSFMRGSTGELFF | TGTGCCAGCAGCTTTATGAGGGGCAGCACCGGGGAGCTGTTTTTT
many | - | TRBJ2-2 | TRBV4-2 | CASSQEWTVARNTGELFF | TGTGCCAGCAGCCAAGAATGGACGGTGGCCCGGAACACCGGGGAGCTGTTTTTT
many | TRBD1 | TRBJ1-6 | TRBV10-3 | CAISDTGGGISPLHF | TGTGCCATCAGTGATACAGGGGGCGGAATTTCACCCCTCCACTTT
many | TRBD1 | TRBJ2-1 | TRBV5-4 | CASSQGVRTTYNEQFF | TGTGCCAGCAGCCAGGGGGTCCGGACCACCTACAATGAGCAGTTCTTC
many | - | TRBJ2-3 | TRBV12-3/TRBV12-4 | CASRPRTLTDTQYF | TGTGCCAGCAGACCAAGGACACTCACAGATACGCAGTATTTT
many | TRBD2 | TRBJ2-1 | TRBV10-3 | CAISAGTSGGASEQFF | TGTGCCATCAGTGCCGGGACTAGCGGGGGGGCGAGTGAGCAGTTCTTC